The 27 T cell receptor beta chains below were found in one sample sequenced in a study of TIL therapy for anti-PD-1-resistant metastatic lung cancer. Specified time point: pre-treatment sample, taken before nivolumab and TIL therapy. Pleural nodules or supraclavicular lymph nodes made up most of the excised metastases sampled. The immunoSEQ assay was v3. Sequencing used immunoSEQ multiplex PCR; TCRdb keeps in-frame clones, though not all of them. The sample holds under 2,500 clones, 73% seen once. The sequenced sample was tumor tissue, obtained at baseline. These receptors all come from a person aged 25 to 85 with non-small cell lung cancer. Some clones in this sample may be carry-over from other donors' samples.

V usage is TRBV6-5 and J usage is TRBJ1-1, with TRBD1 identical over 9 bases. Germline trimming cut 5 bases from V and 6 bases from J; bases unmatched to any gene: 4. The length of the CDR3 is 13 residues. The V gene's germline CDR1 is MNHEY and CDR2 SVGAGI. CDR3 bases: TGTGCCAGCAGTCGACAGGGGGGCGCTGAAGCTTTCTTT. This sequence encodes CASSRQGGAEAFF.

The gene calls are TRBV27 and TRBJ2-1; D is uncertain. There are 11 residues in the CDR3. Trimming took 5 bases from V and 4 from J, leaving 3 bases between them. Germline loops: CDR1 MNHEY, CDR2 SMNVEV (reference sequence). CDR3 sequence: CASSQYNEQFF. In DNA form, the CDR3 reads TGTGCCAGCAGTCAGTACAATGAGCAGTTCTTC.

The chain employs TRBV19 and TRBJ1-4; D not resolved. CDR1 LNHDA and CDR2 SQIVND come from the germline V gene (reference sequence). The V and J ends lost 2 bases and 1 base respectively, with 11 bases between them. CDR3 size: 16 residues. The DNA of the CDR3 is TGTGCCAGTAGTATATACGGATTCCGAACTAATGAAAAACTGTTTTTT. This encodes CASSIYGFRTNEKLFF.

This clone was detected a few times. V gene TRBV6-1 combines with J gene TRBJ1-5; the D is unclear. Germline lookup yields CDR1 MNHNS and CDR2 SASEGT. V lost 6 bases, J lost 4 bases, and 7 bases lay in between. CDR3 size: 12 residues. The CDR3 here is CASRLSNQPQHF. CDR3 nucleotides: TGTGCCAGCAGACTTTCGAATCAGCCCCAGCATTTT.

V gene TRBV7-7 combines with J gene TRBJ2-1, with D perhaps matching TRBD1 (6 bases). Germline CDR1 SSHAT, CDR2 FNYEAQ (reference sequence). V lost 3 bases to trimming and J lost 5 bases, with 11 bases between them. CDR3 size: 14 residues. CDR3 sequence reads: CASSFTTGDNEQFF. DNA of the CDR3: TGTGCCAGCAGCTTTACGACAGGTGACAATGAGCAGTTCTTC.

The DNA for the CDR3 is TGTGCCATCAGGGGACAGCAATCTAACTATGGCTACACCTTC. Protein sequence: CAIRGQQSNYGYTF. The chain combines TRBV10-3 with TRBJ1-2; 7 bases agree with TRBD1. This CDR3 spans 14 amino acids. CDR1 and CDR2 (germline): ENHRY, SYGVKD. Trimming cost V 6 bases and J 0 bases; bases outside gene matches: 4.

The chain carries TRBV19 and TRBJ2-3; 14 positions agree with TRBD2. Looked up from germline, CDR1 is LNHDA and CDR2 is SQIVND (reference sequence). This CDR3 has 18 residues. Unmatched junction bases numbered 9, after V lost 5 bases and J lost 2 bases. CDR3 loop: CASSAGLAGAILTDTQYF. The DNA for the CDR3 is TGTGCCAGTAGTGCGGGACTAGCGGGGGCAATACTCACAGATACGCAGTATTTT.

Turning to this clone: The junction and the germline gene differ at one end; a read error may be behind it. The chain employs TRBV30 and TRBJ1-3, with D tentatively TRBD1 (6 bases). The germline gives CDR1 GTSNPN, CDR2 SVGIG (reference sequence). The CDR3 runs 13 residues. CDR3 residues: CAWTRGRGNTTYF. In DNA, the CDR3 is TGTGCCTGGACTAGAGGGAGGGGGAACACCACATATTTT.

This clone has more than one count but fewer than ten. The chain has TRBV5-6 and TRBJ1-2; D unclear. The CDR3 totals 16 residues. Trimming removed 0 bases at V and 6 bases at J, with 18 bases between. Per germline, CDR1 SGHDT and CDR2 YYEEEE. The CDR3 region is CASSLGQWGIQDGYTF. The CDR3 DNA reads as TGTGCCAGCAGCTTGGGGCAGTGGGGTATCCAGGATGGCTACACCTTC. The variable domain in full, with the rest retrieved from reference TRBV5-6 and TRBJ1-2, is DAGVTQSPTHLIKTRGQQVTLRCSPKSGHDTVSWYQQALGQGPQFIFQYYEEEERQRGNFPDRFSGHQFPNYSSELNVNALLLGDSALYLCASSLGQWGIQDGYTFGSGTRLTVV.

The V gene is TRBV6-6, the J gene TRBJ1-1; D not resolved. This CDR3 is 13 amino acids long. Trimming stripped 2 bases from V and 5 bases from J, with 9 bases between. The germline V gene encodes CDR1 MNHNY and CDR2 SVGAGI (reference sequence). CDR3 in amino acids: CASSYRLGTEAFF. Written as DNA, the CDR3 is TGTGCCAGCAGTTACAGGCTGGGGACTGAAGCTTTCTTT.

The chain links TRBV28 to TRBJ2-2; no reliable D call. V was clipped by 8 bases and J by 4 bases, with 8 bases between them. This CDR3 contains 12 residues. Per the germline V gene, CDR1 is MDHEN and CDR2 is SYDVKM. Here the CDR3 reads CASFQATGELFF. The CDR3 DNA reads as TGTGCCAGCTTCCAGGCCACCGGGGAGCTGTTTTTT.

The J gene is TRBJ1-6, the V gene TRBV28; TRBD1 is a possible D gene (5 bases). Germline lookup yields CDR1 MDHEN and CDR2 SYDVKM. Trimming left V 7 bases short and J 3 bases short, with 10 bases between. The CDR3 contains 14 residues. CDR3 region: CASNRQLYNSPLHF. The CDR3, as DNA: TGTGCCAGCAACCGACAGCTCTATAATTCACCCCTCCACTTT. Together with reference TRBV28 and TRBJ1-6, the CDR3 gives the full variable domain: DVKVTQSSRYLVKRTGEKVFLECVQDMDHENMFWYRQDPGLGLRLIYFSYDVKMKEKGDIPEGYSVSREKKERFSLILESASTNQTSMYLCASNRQLYNSPLHFGNGTRLTVT.

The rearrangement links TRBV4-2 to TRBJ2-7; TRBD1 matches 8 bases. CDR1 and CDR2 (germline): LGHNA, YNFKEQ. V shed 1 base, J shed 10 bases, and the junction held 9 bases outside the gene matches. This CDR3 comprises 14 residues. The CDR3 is CASSQAQRGQGQYF. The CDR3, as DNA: TGTGCCAGCAGCCAAGCCCAGCGAGGACAGGGCCAGTACTTC.

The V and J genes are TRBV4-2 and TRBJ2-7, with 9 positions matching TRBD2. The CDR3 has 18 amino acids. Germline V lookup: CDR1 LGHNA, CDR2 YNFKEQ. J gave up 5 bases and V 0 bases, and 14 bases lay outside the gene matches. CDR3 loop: CASSQENGGLAGWDEQYF. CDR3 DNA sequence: TGTGCCAGCAGCCAAGAGAACGGAGGGCTAGCGGGGTGGGACGAGCAGTACTTC.

CDR3 in DNA: TGTGCCAGCACTCCGGGACAGGGGTACAATGAGCAGTTCTTC. Its translation is CASTPGQGYNEQFF. The chain carries TRBV2 and TRBJ2-1, with 10 bases aligning to TRBD1. V dropped 7 bases and J dropped 4; count of bases not matched to a gene: 4. Germline V CDR1 and CDR2: SNHLY, FYNNEI. There are 14 residues in the CDR3.

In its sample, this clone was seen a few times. The CDR3 loop is CASSPIATYEQYV. DNA of the CDR3: TGTGCCAGCAGCCCAATCGCAACCTACGAGCAGTACGTC. V gene TRBV7-8 combines with J gene TRBJ2-7; no firm D call. The V and J ends lost 5 bases and 2 bases respectively, with 10 bases between them. Germline CDR1 reads SGHVS; CDR2 reads FQNEAQ. The CDR3 has 13 residues.

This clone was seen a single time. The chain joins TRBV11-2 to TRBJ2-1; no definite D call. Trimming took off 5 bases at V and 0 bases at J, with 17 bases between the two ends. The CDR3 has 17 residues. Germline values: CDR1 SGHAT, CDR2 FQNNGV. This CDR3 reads CASSGLTQSSSYNEQFF. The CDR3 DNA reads TGTGCCAGCAGCGGGCTGACGCAGTCGAGCTCCTACAATGAGCAGTTCTTC.

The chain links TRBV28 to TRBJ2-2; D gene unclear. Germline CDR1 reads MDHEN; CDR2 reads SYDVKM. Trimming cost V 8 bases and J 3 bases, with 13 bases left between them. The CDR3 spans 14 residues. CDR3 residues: CASRADKDTGELFF. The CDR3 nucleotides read TGTGCCAGCCGGGCTGATAAGGACACCGGGGAGCTGTTTTTT.

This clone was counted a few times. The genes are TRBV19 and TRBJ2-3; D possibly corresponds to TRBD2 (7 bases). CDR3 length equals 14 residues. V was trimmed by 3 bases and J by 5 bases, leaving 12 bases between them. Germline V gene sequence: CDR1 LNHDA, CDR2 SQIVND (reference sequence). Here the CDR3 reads CASSMGGGEDTQYF. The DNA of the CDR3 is TGTGCCAGTAGTATGGGAGGGGGGGAAGATACGCAGTATTTT.

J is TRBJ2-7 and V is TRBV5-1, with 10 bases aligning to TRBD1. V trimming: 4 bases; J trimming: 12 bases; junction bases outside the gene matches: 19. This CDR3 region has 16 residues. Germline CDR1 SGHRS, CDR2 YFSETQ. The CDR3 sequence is CASSLEPPGQGSRGYF. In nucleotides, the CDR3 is TGCGCCAGCAGCCTAGAACCACCGGGACAGGGGTCCCGGGGGTACTTC.

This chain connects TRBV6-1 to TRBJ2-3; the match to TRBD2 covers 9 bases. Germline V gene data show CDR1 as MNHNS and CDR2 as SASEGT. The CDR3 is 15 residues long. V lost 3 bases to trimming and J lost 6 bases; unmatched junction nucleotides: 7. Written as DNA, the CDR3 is TGTGCCAGCAGTGACGGCGGGAGGGGCCTCGATACGCAGTATTTT. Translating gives CASSDGGRGLDTQYF.

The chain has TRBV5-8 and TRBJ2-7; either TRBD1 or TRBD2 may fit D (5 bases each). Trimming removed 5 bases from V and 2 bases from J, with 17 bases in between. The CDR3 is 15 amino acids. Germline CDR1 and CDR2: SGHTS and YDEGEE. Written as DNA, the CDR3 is TGTGCCAGCAGATTGATTGTGGGGGTGACCTACGAGCAGTACTTC. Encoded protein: CASRLIVGVTYEQYF.

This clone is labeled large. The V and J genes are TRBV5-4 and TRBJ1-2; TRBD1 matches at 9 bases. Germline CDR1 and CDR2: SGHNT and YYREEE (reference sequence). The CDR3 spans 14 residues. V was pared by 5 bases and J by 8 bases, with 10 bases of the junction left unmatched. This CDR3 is CASSLQGAGRGYTF. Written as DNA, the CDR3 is TGTGCCAGCAGTTTACAGGGGGCTGGCCGGGGCTACACCTTC.

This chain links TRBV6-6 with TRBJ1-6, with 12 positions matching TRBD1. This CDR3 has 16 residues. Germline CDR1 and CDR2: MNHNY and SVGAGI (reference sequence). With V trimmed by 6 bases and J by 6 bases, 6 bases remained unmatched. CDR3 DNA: TGTGCCAGCAGGCCGGGACAGGGGGCACGTAATTCACCCCTCCACTTT. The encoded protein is CASRPGQGARNSPLHF.

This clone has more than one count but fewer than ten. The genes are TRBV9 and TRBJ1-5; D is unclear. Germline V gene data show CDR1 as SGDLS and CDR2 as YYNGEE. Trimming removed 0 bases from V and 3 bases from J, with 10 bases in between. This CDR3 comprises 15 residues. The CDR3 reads CASSVGGQPNQPQHF. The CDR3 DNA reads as TGTGCCAGCAGCGTAGGCGGGCAGCCCAATCAGCCCCAGCATTTT.

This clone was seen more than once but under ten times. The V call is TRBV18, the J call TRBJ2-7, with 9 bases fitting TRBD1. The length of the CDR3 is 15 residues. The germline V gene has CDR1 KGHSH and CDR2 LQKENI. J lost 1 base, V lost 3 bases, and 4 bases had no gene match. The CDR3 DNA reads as TGTGCCAGCTCACCTACCGGGACAGGGTCCTACGAGCAGTACTTC. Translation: CASSPTGTGSYEQYF.

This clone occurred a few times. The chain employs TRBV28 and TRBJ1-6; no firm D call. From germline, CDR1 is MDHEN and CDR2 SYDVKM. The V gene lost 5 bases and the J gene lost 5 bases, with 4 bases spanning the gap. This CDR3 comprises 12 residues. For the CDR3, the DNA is TGTGCCAGCAGTGATAATAATTCACCCCTCCACTTT. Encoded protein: CASSDNNSPLHF.